This section outlines one T cell receptor (beta chain) sequence together with its context. Its recognized antigen is unknown. No qualities accompany the bases; no much larger clone lies one base away. This entry comes from a study of T cells in Graves' hyperthyroidism and ophthalmopathy (dated by TCRdb to the late 2010s). For the study in its entirety: Peripheral blood was collected at initial diagnosis, before any treatment. TCR V-J signatures able to tell the groups apart were searched for in a discovery cohort of approximately 95 patients, of whom 40 to 45 had Graves' ophthalmopathy and roughly 57 had stable Graves' hyperthyroidism. Prospective prediction of ophthalmopathy was tested in an independent validation cohort consisting of some 19 hyperthyroidism patients and more than 15 patients who later progressed to ophthalmopathy. For training and testing, the approximately 92 patients in the discovery cohort were randomly divided in a 7:3 ratio. In six Graves' hyperthyroidism patients, the study also compared T-cell repertoires from thyroid tissue with T-cell repertoires from blood. After blood sampling, hyperthyroidism patients were treated with methimazole at a starting dose of 30 mg daily, and ophthalmopathy patients were treated with high-dose intravenous methylprednisolone. The paper describes TCR Vbeta CDR3 sequencing of 120 to 150 peripheral blood samples, made up of fewer than 50 ophthalmopathy patients, approximately 73 hyperthyroidism patients and roughly 17 progressor patients.

Graves' hyperthyroidism was defined as stable when no progression to ophthalmopathy occurred over 18 months of follow-up. The hyperthyroidism patients were between 18 and 65 years old and newly diagnosed, with a disease duration of less than 2 months. Exclusion was applied to patients with uncontrolled infections, other autoimmune diseases, pregnancy or lactation. Diagnoses were established on the basis of clinical symptoms, serum thyroxine and TRAb, thyroid ultrasound, and orbital computed tomography. Ficoll-Paque density gradient centrifugation was used to isolate PBMCs from 8 to 10 ml of fresh peripheral blood. Trizol reagent was used to extract total RNA, and RNA quality was then checked on an Agilent 2100 Bioanalyzer. What the authors observed across the whole study: In validation, progression to ophthalmopathy was predicted by the model with 70.59% sensitivity and 72% to 85% specificity, a median of roughly 6.4 months before onset. Most expanded thyroid clonotypes (frequency above 0.001) were also found in blood, which suggests that blood repertoires may mirror thyroid immune responses. Sample size was not statistically predetermined, and blinding of investigators to group allocation was not performed. A model built on a 13 V-J signature distinguished ophthalmopathy from stable hyperthyroidism, reaching 85% to 90% sensitivity and under 84% specificity in cross-validation and 80%/75% in testing.

The germline V gene specifies SGHTA as CDR1 and FQGNSA as CDR2. Trimming takes 2 bases from V and 2 bases from J, and the germline ends sit 16 bases apart. From its cysteine to its phenylalanine, the CDR3 spans 17 amino acids. Just the 51-base CDR3 DNA is kept, in frame starting at base 1. The TCR beta CDR3 regions were amplified from RNA transcripts. A first-round RT-PCR of the TCR CDR3 used the HTBI primer set with the Qiagen OneStep RT-PCR kit. A second multiplex PCR round built the libraries, followed by size selection and purification. Paired-end sequencing of the libraries was performed with 100 bp reads on an Illumina HiSeq2000. For the original study's pipeline: SOAPnuke was used to process the raw data, removing reads that contained adapters or uncalled bases, had a mean Phred below 15, or lacked an exact match to the constant primer or identifier. High-quality paired reads were merged using COPE v1.2.5, and each unique nucleotide sequence was defined as a clonotype. MiTCR v1.1 was used to align the clonotypes against IMGT TRBV, TRBD and TRBJ reference segments. The analysis was restricted to V-J combinations with a frequency above 0.0001, which together covered 99% to 99.2% of the repertoires. A TCS score was defined as the ratio of F50 (clonal expansion) to E x V (chaos), with BLOSUM62-based TCRdist applied between CDR3 peptides within each V-J. Welch's t-statistics and random forest reduced roughly 500 V-J features to around 14, which were used in a naive Bayes classifier (R e1071). TCRdb itself trimmed the public reads at Q25 with fastp, ran MiXCR and retained productive beta chains. Each CDR3 protein appears once, grouped with its most common genes and DNA. The V and J calls were not made by the authors but by TCRdb's processing. Within this sample are roughly 740,000 distinct CDR3 sequences, with 15% to 20% of them counted one time only. The ten biggest clones cover roughly 8% of the sample.

The sequencing sample was made of blood. The V gene is TRBV7-2 and the J gene is TRBJ2-1; the D gene identity is not certain. This clonotype was obtained from a man between 18 and 35 years old with Graves' hyperthyroidism. CDR3 protein: CASSLYPVESPYNEQFF. The DNA sequence follows: TGTGCCAGCAGCTTATACCCGGTGGAGTCTCCCTACAATGAGCAGTTCTTC.